These 15 T cell receptor beta chains share one sample of origin, sequenced in a study of T cell changes during pregnancy in multiple sclerosis. Assay used: immunoSEQ multiplex PCR; TCRdb lists only in-frame clones, some missing. The data hold approximately 51,000 clones, with 85% to 95% observed a single time. Sequencing used CD4+ T cells from peripheral blood mononuclear cells, obtained in the second trimester of pregnancy. Receptors were obtained from a female donor with multiple sclerosis, enrolled in a pregnancy study.

The genes are TRBV19 and TRBJ1-5, with 7 bases identical to TRBD1. Germline trimming cut 4 bases from V and 4 bases from J; bases unmatched to any gene: 7. The CDR3 is 15 residues long. In germline, CDR1 is LNHDA, CDR2 SQIVND (reference sequence). CDR3 bases: TGTGCCAGTAGTAAGGGGGCAGTCCTAAATCAGCCCCAGCATTTT. It translates to CASSKGAVLNQPQHF.

The chain employs TRBV5-6 and TRBJ1-3; the match to TRBD1 covers 8 bases. The CDR3 consists of 14 residues. Germline CDR1 SGHDT, CDR2 YYEEEE. V trimming: 0 bases; J trimming: 7 bases; junction bases outside the gene matches: 3. CDR3 coding DNA: TGTGCCAGCAGCTTGGCAGGGGGCAGGAACACCATATATTTT. The encoded protein is CASSLAGGRNTIYF.

The chain carries TRBV7-3 and TRBJ2-1; 9 nucleotides align to TRBD1. After removal of 1 base from V and 8 bases from J, the junction contained 6 bases not matched to a gene. CDR3 length equals 15 residues. The V gene's germline CDR1 is SGHTA and CDR2 FQGTGA. The CDR3 sequence: CASSLSRTGAHEQFF. CDR3 DNA: TGTGCCAGCAGCTTAAGTCGGACAGGGGCCCATGAGCAGTTCTTC.

This clone was detected once. The CDR3, as DNA: TGTGCCTGGAGTCCGCGACTAGCGGGGGGGCGGGAGACCCAGTACTTC. Translated, it gives CAWSPRLAGGRETQYF. This chain connects TRBV30 to TRBJ2-5; 14 bases agree with TRBD2. Germline V gives CDR1 GTSNPN, CDR2 SVGIG (reference sequence). The junction had 7 bases not matched to a gene; V was cut back by 2 bases and J by 5 bases. This CDR3 region has 16 residues.

The V and J genes are TRBV19 and TRBJ2-2; 9 bases agree with TRBD2. V lost 8 bases to trimming and J lost 6 bases; unmatched junction nucleotides: 7. The CDR3 has 14 residues. CDR1 and CDR2 (germline): LNHDA, SQIVND (reference sequence). In nucleotides, the CDR3 is TGTGCCAGTGCCCACAGCGGGGGGCCCGGGGAGCTGTTTTTT. Translating gives CASAHSGGPGELFF. Full variable domain (outside the CDR3, taken from reference TRBV19 and TRBJ2-2): DGGITQSPKYLFRKEGQNVTLSCEQNLNHDAMYWYRQDPGQGLRLIYYSQIVNDFQKGDIAEGYSVSREKKESFPLTVTSAQKNPTAFYLCASAHSGGPGELFFGEGSRLTVL.

The V call is TRBV5-4, the J call TRBJ2-1; 8 bases agree with TRBD1. CDR3 size: 15 residues. Trimming at V came to 4 bases and at J to 5 bases, leaving 8 bases not matched to a gene. Germline V CDR1 and CDR2: SGHNT, YYREEE (reference sequence). CDR3 coding DNA: TGTGCCAGCAGCAGGACAGGGTTTAGCAACAATGAGCAGTTCTTC. Translation: CASSRTGFSNNEQFF.

This clone has only one observation. The V gene is TRBV9, the J gene TRBJ1-5; TRBD1 aligns across 9 bases. Germline CDR1 and CDR2: SGDLS and YYNGEE. The CDR3 is made up of 14 amino acids. Germline trimming cut 4 bases from V and 6 bases from J; bases unmatched to any gene: 5. The CDR3, as DNA: TGTGCCAGCAGCCCGGGACAGGGAGTTCAGCCCCAGCATTTT. The encoded protein is CASSPGQGVQPQHF. The complete variable domain, with remaining parts taken from reference TRBV9 and TRBJ1-5, reads DSGVTQTPKHLITATGQRVTLRCSPRSGDLSVYWYQQSLDQGLQFLIQYYNGEERAKGNILERFSAQQFPDLHSELNLSSLELGDSALYFCASSPGQGVQPQHFGDGTRLSIL.

The chain couples TRBV6-1 to TRBJ1-1, with D unresolved. The CDR3 is made up of 14 amino acids. In germline, CDR1 is MNHNS, CDR2 SASEGT. Between the trimmed V and J ends, which lost 2 bases and 2 bases, there was a span of 9 bases. The CDR3 spells CASSEPPVNTEAFF. As DNA, the CDR3 is TGTGCCAGCAGTGAACCCCCCGTTAACACTGAAGCTTTCTTT.

This chain links TRBV4-1 with TRBJ2-3; 8 bases are a match to TRBD2. J gave up 0 bases and V 8 bases, and 7 bases lay outside the gene matches. The V gene's germline CDR1 is MGHRA and CDR2 YSYEKL. The CDR3 is 15 residues long. This chain's CDR3 is CASGPAGASTDTQYF. The DNA for the CDR3 is TGCGCCAGCGGCCCAGCGGGGGCGAGCACAGATACGCAGTATTTT.

This clone appeared once. The genes are TRBV15 and TRBJ1-4; 9 nucleotides agree with TRBD1. Germline CDR1 LNHNV, CDR2 YYDKDF (reference sequence). V was pared by 6 bases and J by 7 bases, with 12 bases of the junction left unmatched. The length of the CDR3 is 16 residues. CDR3 protein: CATRDRGTAGSEKLFF. CDR3 nucleotides: TGTGCCACCAGGGACAGGGGCACTGCGGGAAGTGAAAAACTGTTTTTT.

CDR3 sequence (DNA): TGTGCCAGCTCACCTCAGACTAGCGGGGGAACAGATACGCAGTATTTT. Amino acids: CASSPQTSGGTDTQYF. The chain is built from TRBV18 and TRBJ2-3, with TRBD2 identical over 12 bases. The germline CDR1 and CDR2 sequences are KGHSH and LQKENI. The CDR3 is made up of 16 amino acids. V shed 3 bases, J shed 3 bases, and the junction held 4 bases outside the gene matches.

The V gene is TRBV15, the J gene TRBJ1-5, with 8 nucleotides matching TRBD1. Germline loops: CDR1 LNHNV, CDR2 YYDKDF (reference sequence). This CDR3 spans 16 amino acids. V lost 5 bases, J lost 7 bases, and 13 bases stayed unmatched. CDR3 sequence reads: CATSAHIGQGEQPQHF. The CDR3 DNA sequence: TGTGCCACCAGCGCCCATATAGGACAGGGTGAACAGCCCCAGCATTTT.

V and J are TRBV19 and TRBJ1-1, with TRBD1 as a possible D gene (6 bases). Trimming shortened V by 1 base and J by 4 bases, and 13 bases separated the two germline ends. CDR1 is LNHDA, CDR2 SQIVND, per germline (reference sequence). The CDR3 contains 15 residues. The CDR3 DNA reads TGTGCCAGTAGTATAGCAGCAGGGGTGGGCACTGAAGCTTTCTTT. It encodes CASSIAAGVGTEAFF.

The chain employs TRBV6-1 and TRBJ1-1; TRBD1 agrees at 7 bases. The CDR3 runs to 13 residues. Germline V gene sequence: CDR1 MNHNS, CDR2 SASEGT. V was pared by 2 bases and J by 11 bases, with 8 bases of the junction left unmatched. The CDR3 region has the DNA TGTGCCAGCAGTGAACTACAGGGGAGCGAGGCTTTCTTT. It codes for CASSELQGSEAFF.

This chain links TRBV4-3 with TRBJ1-2; 8 bases match TRBD1. The germline V gene encodes CDR1 LGHNA and CDR2 YSLEER. V shed 1 base and J 4 bases; nucleotides not matched to a gene: 14. The CDR3 contains 18 residues. The CDR3 sequence: CASSQAAGTGGVGYGYTF. The CDR3, as DNA: TGCGCCAGCAGCCAAGCCGCCGGGACAGGAGGAGTGGGCTATGGCTACACCTTC.